These 26 T cell receptor beta chains were all obtained from the same sample, sequenced in a study of blood T cell repertoires in COVID-19. Using immunoSEQ multiplex PCR, the repertoire was profiled, and TCRdb retains in-frame clones only, with some absent. Of about 74,000 clones detected, roughly 92% appear once; the ten largest clones hold 2.6%. Sequencing input: peripheral blood. These receptors were taken from a man aged 50 to 60 with COVID-19, enrolled during active disease.

This chain uses TRBV19 with TRBJ2-5; 9 positions agree with TRBD1. With V trimmed by 5 bases and J by 2 bases, 6 bases remained unmatched. Germline CDR1 and CDR2: LNHDA and SQIVND (reference sequence). The CDR3 is 15 amino acids. The DNA for the CDR3 is TGTGCCAGTAGTCCAGGGACAGGGTATCAAGAGACCCAGTACTTC. As protein: CASSPGTGYQETQYF.

The V and J genes are TRBV3-1 (or the pseudogene TRBV3-2) and TRBJ1-4; possible D gene TRBD1, 5 bases. CDR3 length: 15 amino acids. V was clipped by 0 bases and J by 7 bases, with 12 bases between them. Germline V gene sequence: CDR1 LGHDT, CDR2 YNNKEL (reference sequence). The CDR3 region is CASSQDDVRVEKLFF. CDR3 bases: TGTGCCAGCAGCCAAGATGACGTCAGGGTTGAAAAACTGTTTTTT.

The table lists this clone with a count of one. V is TRBV9 and J is TRBJ1-1; D gene uncertain. This CDR3 is 14 amino acids long. The V gene's germline CDR1 is SGDLS and CDR2 YYNGEE. V lost 0 bases and J lost 1, with 7 bases in between. The CDR3 reads CASSVDFKNTEAFF. Here the CDR3 DNA reads TGTGCCAGCAGCGTAGACTTCAAGAACACTGAAGCTTTCTTT.

The CDR3 here is CASSYSFRGGNEAFF. The CDR3 nucleotides are TGTGCCAGCAGTTACTCGTTCCGGGGCGGGAATGAAGCTTTCTTT. The V call is TRBV6-5, the J call TRBJ1-1, with a possible D match to TRBD1 (5 bases). V dropped 0 bases and J dropped 7 bases, with 15 bases sitting between them. CDR1 and CDR2 from the germline V gene are MNHEY and SVGAGI. The CDR3 covers 15 residues.

V usage is TRBV2 and J usage is TRBJ2-3; 7 bases align to TRBD2. V lost 8 bases to trimming and J lost 8 bases; unmatched junction nucleotides: 13. Per germline, CDR1 SNHLY and CDR2 FYNNEI. The CDR3 runs to 14 residues. CDR3 DNA sequence: TGTGCCAGCGCCAGCGGGACCTCGAAGGCTACGCAGTATTTT. Translating gives CASASGTSKATQYF.

The CDR3 sequence is CASSPMGQVYEQYV. The CDR3 coding sequence is TGTGCCAGCTCACCAATGGGGCAGGTGTACGAGCAGTACGTC. V gene TRBV18 combines with J gene TRBJ2-7; tentative D call: TRBD1 (5 bases). The CDR3 is made up of 14 amino acids. V was cut by 2 bases and J by 4 bases, with 12 bases left in between. CDR1 and CDR2 from the germline V gene are KGHSH and LQKENI.

This chain links TRBV7-2 with TRBJ1-4, with TRBD1 identical over 7 bases. The CDR3 loop spans 15 amino acids. The V and J ends lost 6 bases and 5 bases, in that order; junction bases with no gene match: 9. The germline gives CDR1 SGHTA, CDR2 FQGNSA. The CDR3 sequence: CASSSKDRENEKLFF. The CDR3 region has the DNA TGTGCCAGCAGTTCAAAAGACAGGGAGAATGAAAAACTGTTTTTT. Variable domain in full (rest from reference TRBV7-2 and TRBJ1-4): GAGVSQSPSNKVTEKGKDVELRCDPISGHTALYWYRQSLGQGLEFLIYFQGNSAPDKSGLPSDRFSAERTGGSVSTLTIQRTQQEDSAVYLCASSSKDRENEKLFFGSGTQLSVL.

This sequence joins TRBV7-2 and TRBJ1-1; maybe TRBD1 (5 bases). The CDR3 is 11 residues long. Germline V gives CDR1 SGHTA, CDR2 FQGNSA. V lost 9 bases to trimming and J lost 6 bases, with 11 bases between them. The CDR3 DNA sequence: TGTGCCAGTCAGGGTAGAGCTGAAGCTTTCTTT. Protein: CASQGRAEAFF.

The CDR3 sequence: CASSQDSANYGYTF. The CDR3 nucleotides read TGCGCCAGCAGCCAAGATTCAGCTAACTATGGCTACACCTTC. This chain links TRBV4-3 with TRBJ1-2; no clear D gene. With 0 bases removed from V and 0 bases from J, the gap between germline ends came to 5 bases. In germline, CDR1 is LGHNA, CDR2 YSLEER. The CDR3 is made up of 14 amino acids.

V is TRBV4-1 and J is TRBJ1-4, with D unresolved. V lost 1 base to trimming and J lost 4 bases, with 4 bases between them. Germline CDR1 and CDR2: MGHRA and YSYEKL. The CDR3 is 13 amino acids. CDR3 coding DNA: TGCGCCAGCAGCCAAGCCCTTAATGAAAAACTGTTTTTT. This encodes CASSQALNEKLFF.

The rearrangement joins TRBV18 to TRBJ2-3; D unresolved. CDR3 size: 18 residues. In germline, CDR1 is KGHSH, CDR2 LQKENI. V lost 0 bases, J lost 0 bases, and 16 bases lay in between. The CDR3 is CASSPPGLSGSSTDTQYF. The CDR3 coding sequence is TGTGCCAGCTCACCACCGGGTCTTTCCGGGTCTAGCACAGATACGCAGTATTTT.

J is TRBJ2-3 and V is TRBV27; 10 bases map to TRBD1. This CDR3 region has 16 residues. J was trimmed by 3 bases and V by 2 bases; bases with no gene match: 5. Germline lookup yields CDR1 MNHEY and CDR2 SMNVEV (reference sequence). CDR3 in amino acids: CASSLGTGERTDTQYF. The CDR3 DNA reads TGTGCCAGCAGTTTAGGGACAGGGGAAAGGACAGATACGCAGTATTTT.

For this clone: One junction end disagrees with the germline gene, perhaps due to a read error. The chain employs TRBV19 and TRBJ2-2, with 10 bases identical to TRBD2. Per germline, CDR1 LNHDA and CDR2 SQIVND (reference sequence). This CDR3 is built from 15 residues. The CDR3 nucleotides are TGTGCCAGTACCATAATAGCGGGAGGCACCAGGGAGCTGTTTTTT. Its translation is CASTIIAGGTRELFF.

The rearrangement links TRBV6-2 or TRBV6-3 to TRBJ2-2; D is ambiguous. V was pared by 0 bases and J by 6 bases, with 8 bases between. CDR3 length equals 14 residues. CDR1 and CDR2 (germline): MNHEY, SVGEGT. CDR3 DNA: TGTGCCAGCAGTTACTCGATAAGCGCCGGGGAGCTGTTTTTT. Protein product: CASSYSISAGELFF.

The CDR3 DNA reads as TGTGCCAGCTCACCGAGACAGAGTAACTATGGCTACACCTTC. It is translated as CASSPRQSNYGYTF. The chain recombines TRBV18 with TRBJ1-2; possible D gene TRBD1, 5 bases. Trimming left V 3 bases short and J 1 base short, with 9 bases between. The CDR3 totals 14 residues. From germline, CDR1 is KGHSH and CDR2 LQKENI. Using reference TRBV18 and TRBJ1-2 for the parts outside the CDR3, the full variable domain is NAGVMQNPRHLVRRRGQEARLRCSPMKGHSHVYWYRQLPEEGLKFMVYLQKENIIDESGMPKERFSAEFPKEGPSILRIQQVVRGDSAAYFCASSPRQSNYGYTFGSGTRLTVV.

This clone was counted a single time. The chain has TRBV3-1 (or the pseudogene TRBV3-2) and TRBJ2-2, with 11 positions matching TRBD2. Per germline, CDR1 LGHDT and CDR2 YNNKEL (reference sequence). Trimming cost V 2 bases and J 0 bases; bases outside gene matches: 17. This CDR3 is built from 22 residues. The CDR3 loop is CASSQKDAISGREPTNTGELFF. The CDR3 region has the DNA TGTGCCAGCAGCCAAAAGGACGCAATTAGCGGGAGGGAACCGACGAACACCGGGGAGCTGTTTTTT.

The rearrangement joins TRBV6-6 to TRBJ2-2; D possibly corresponds to TRBD2 (6 bases). Trimming left V 6 bases short and J 7 bases short, with 15 bases between. CDR3 length: 14 amino acids. Germline-derived CDR1 and CDR2 are MNHNY and SVGAGI (reference sequence). CDR3 DNA: TGTGCCAGCAGGGACTGGAGGGCGGACGGGGAGCTGTTTTTT. Encoded protein: CASRDWRADGELFF.

This chain joins TRBV28 and TRBJ2-1; D is perhaps TRBD2 (5 bases). CDR3 length: 12 residues. The germline CDR1 and CDR2 sequences are MDHEN and SYDVKM. Between the trimmed V and J ends, which lost 7 bases and 7 bases, there was a span of 11 bases. The CDR3 DNA sequence: TGTGCCAGCACGACTACGGCTAATGAGCAGTTCTTC. Protein: CASTTTANEQFF.

This clone was seen just once. The genes are TRBV7-9 and TRBJ1-2, with 9 bases that match TRBD1. CDR3 size: 16 residues. Germline CDR1 is SEHNR and CDR2 is FQNEAQ (reference sequence). V lost 5 bases, J lost 8 bases, and 15 bases stayed unmatched. Here the CDR3 reads CASSAQAGTGIEGYTF. The CDR3 DNA sequence: TGTGCCAGCAGCGCACAAGCCGGGACAGGGATTGAGGGCTACACCTTC. Full variable domain (remainder filled in from reference TRBV7-9 and TRBJ1-2): DTGVSQNPRHKITKRGQNVTFRCDPISEHNRLYWYRQTLGQGPEFLTYFQNEAQLEKSRLLSDRFSAERPKGSFSTLEIQRTEQGDSAMYLCASSAQAGTGIEGYTFGSGTRLTVV.

CDR3 in DNA: TGCGCCAGCAGCCAGGTGGGCGGGGGAAAACTGTTTTTT. This sequence encodes CASSQVGGGKLFF. The chain combines TRBV4-3 with TRBJ1-4; a possible D gene is TRBD1 (5 bases). CDR1 and CDR2 (germline): LGHNA, YSLEER. The CDR3 has 13 residues. V was cut by 3 bases and J by 10 bases, with 12 bases left in between.

The gene calls are TRBV7-9 and TRBJ2-7; D is uncertain. V lost 0 bases to trimming and J lost 4 bases, with 4 bases between them. The CDR3 totals 12 residues. From germline, CDR1 is SEHNR and CDR2 FQNEAQ (reference sequence). The CDR3 sequence: CASSLATYEQYF. The CDR3 DNA reads TGTGCCAGCAGCTTAGCTACTTACGAGCAGTACTTC. The whole variable domain, filled in from reference TRBV7-9 and TRBJ2-7, reads DTGVSQNPRHKITKRGQNVTFRCDPISEHNRLYWYRQTLGQGPEFLTYFQNEAQLEKSRLLSDRFSAERPKGSFSTLEIQRTEQGDSAMYLCASSLATYEQYFGPGTRLTVT.

This rearrangement joins TRBV20-1 to TRBJ2-7; 7 positions agree with TRBD1. V lost 3 bases, J lost 0 bases, and 5 bases stayed unmatched. The CDR3 runs 14 residues. Germline V gene sequence: CDR1 DFQATT, CDR2 SNEGSKA (reference sequence). The CDR3, as DNA: TGCAGTGCTAGTGGGGGACAGTTCTCCTACGAGCAGTACTTC. Its translation: CSASGGQFSYEQYF.

The J gene is TRBJ2-3, the V gene TRBV7-9, with 7 bases that match TRBD2. Germline CDR1 is SEHNR and CDR2 is FQNEAQ (reference sequence). V shed 1 base, J shed 2 bases, and the junction held 6 bases outside the gene matches. The CDR3 extends over 16 amino acids. The CDR3 region is CASSLGEGLATDTQYF. The DNA for the CDR3 is TGTGCCAGCAGCTTAGGGGAGGGACTGGCCACAGATACGCAGTATTTT.

This clone was detected only once. The CDR3 reads CASSSLFEGGDYNEQFF. CDR3 DNA: TGTGCCAGCAGCTCCCTTTTCGAGGGAGGGGACTACAATGAGCAGTTCTTC. The genes are TRBV7-8 and TRBJ2-1; 7 positions agree with TRBD2. The CDR3 is 17 amino acids. The V segment lost 4 bases and the J segment 3 bases; nucleotides outside the gene matches: 12. The V gene's germline CDR1 is SGHVS and CDR2 FQNEAQ.

The chain recombines TRBV5-1 with TRBJ2-7, with 10 bases lining up with TRBD2. Germline trimming cut 2 bases from V and 0 bases from J; bases unmatched to any gene: 2. Looked up from germline, CDR1 is SGHRS and CDR2 is YFSETQ. This CDR3 region has 15 residues. The DNA for the CDR3 is TGCGCCAGCAGCTTAGGGACTAGCGACTCCTACGAGCAGTACGTC. As protein: CASSLGTSDSYEQYV.

The chain has TRBV2 and TRBJ2-1; 7 bases map to TRBD1. CDR3 length: 13 residues. CDR1 is SNHLY and CDR2 is FYNNEI in the germline V gene. The ends lost 8 bases at V and 5 bases at J; junction bases unmatched: 6. In DNA, the CDR3 is TGTGCCAGCTGCCTGGGACAGAACAATGAGCAGTTCTTC. Translating gives CASCLGQNNEQFF.